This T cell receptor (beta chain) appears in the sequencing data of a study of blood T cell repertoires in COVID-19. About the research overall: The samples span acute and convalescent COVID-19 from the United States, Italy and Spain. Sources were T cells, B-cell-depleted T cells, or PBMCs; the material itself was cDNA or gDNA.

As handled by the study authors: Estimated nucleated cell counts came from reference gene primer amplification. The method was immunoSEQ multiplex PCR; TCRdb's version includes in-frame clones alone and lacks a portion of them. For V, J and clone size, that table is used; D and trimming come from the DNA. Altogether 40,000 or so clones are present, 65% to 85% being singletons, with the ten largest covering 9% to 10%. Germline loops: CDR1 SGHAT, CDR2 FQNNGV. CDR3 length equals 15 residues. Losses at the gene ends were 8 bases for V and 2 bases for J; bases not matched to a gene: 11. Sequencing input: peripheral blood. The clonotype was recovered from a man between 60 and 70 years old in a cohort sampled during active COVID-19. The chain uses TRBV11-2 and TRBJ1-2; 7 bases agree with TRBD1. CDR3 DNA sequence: TGTGCCAGCTCGCCGGTGGAGGGGGCCAACTATGGCTACACCTTC. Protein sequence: CASSPVEGANYGYTF.